This TCR beta chain was profiled in a study of blood T cell repertoires in COVID-19. In the study overall: The United States, Italy and Spain were the sources of the acute and convalescent COVID-19 samples. PBMCs, B-cell-depleted T cells, or T cells provided the cDNA or gDNA that made up the material.

Original data processing: For nucleated cells, counts were estimated from reference gene primer amplification. TCRdb keeps only in-frame clones here, not all; method: immunoSEQ multiplex PCR. That table supplies the V and J calls and clone size; D and trimming were determined from the DNA. The data show 130,000 to 150,000 clones, 70% to 80% seen once. J was trimmed by 3 bases and V by 2 bases; bases with no gene match: 4. Per the germline V gene, CDR1 is SGHRS and CDR2 is YFSETQ. This CDR3 has 15 residues. The clonotype comes from a man between 60 and 70 years old with acute or convalescent COVID-19. J is TRBJ1-1 and V is TRBV5-1; 10 nucleotides align to TRBD1. Sequenced material: peripheral blood. The CDR3 here is CASSFRTGGHTEAFF. In nucleotides, the CDR3 is TGCGCCAGCAGCTTCCGGACAGGGGGGCACACTGAAGCTTTCTTT.